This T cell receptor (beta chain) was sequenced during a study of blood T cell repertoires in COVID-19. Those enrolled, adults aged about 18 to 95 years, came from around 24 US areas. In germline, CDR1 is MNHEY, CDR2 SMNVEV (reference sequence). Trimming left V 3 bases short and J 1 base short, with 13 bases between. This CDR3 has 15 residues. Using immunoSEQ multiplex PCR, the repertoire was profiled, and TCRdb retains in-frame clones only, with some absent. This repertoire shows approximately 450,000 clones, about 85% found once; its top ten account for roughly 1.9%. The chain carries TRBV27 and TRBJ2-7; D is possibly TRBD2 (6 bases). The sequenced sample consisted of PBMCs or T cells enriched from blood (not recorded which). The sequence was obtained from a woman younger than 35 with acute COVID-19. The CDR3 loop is CASSFWRGGSYEQYF. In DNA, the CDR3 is TGTGCCAGCAGTTTTTGGAGGGGTGGGTCCTACGAGCAGTACTTC.